These 24 T cell receptor beta chains were all obtained from the same sample, sequenced in a study of T-cell reconstitution after alpha-beta-depleted transplantation in children. The TCRbeta library was prepared with unique molecular identifiers. One entry per CDR3 protein, called by TCRdb with MiXCR from the PCR reads. The sample shows 200,000 to 300,000 distinct CDR3 sequences, about 24% of them seen only once. The sequencing here drew on PBMCs, mostly from graft donor cells, taken 360 days after TCRalphabeta/CD19-depleted stem cell transplant. These receptors were collected from a female patient aged 2-15 years who had a stem cell transplant for congenital amegakaryocytic thrombocytopenia, so the T cells may come from the graft donor.

In this sample, this clonotype turned up a few times. This rearrangement joins TRBV7-7 to TRBJ2-1, with 7 nucleotides matching TRBD2. Germline V gene sequence: CDR1 SSHAT, CDR2 FNYEAQ (reference sequence). Germline trimming cut 1 base from V and 10 bases from J; bases unmatched to any gene: 4. The CDR3 has 13 residues. The DNA for the CDR3 is TGTGCCAGCAGCTTAGGCACTAGCGCCGAGCAGTTCTTC. It specifies CASSLGTSAEQFF.

As for this clonotype: The junction differs from germline at one of its ends, possibly a read error. The gene calls are TRBV12-3 or TRBV12-4 and TRBJ2-3; no clear D. The CDR3 totals 13 residues. The CDR3 DNA follows: TGTGCCAGCAGTCGAGAACCGGGTCCACGGCGCTTTTTT. This codes for CASSREPGPRRFF.

This clonotype has ten or more counts. The gene calls are TRBV29-1 and TRBJ1-1, with D uncertain. Trimming cost V 2 bases and J 5 bases, with 15 bases left between them. Germline CDR1 and CDR2: SQVTM and ANQGSEA. This CDR3 is built from 14 residues. CDR3 DNA sequence: TGCAGCGTTGAACTCAACCTTGGGAAGACTGAAGCTTTCTTT. This sequence encodes CSVELNLGKTEAFF. Combining the CDR3 with reference TRBV29-1 and TRBJ1-1 gives the whole variable domain SAVISQKPSRDICQRGTSLTIQCQVDSQVTMMFWYRQQPGQSLTLIATANQGSEATYESGFVIDKFPISRPNLTFSTLTVSNMSPEDSSIYLCSVELNLGKTEAFFGQGTRLTVV.

This chain links TRBV5-6 with TRBJ1-2, with D possibly TRBD1 on 6 matching bases. V was pared by 2 bases and J by 4 bases, with 12 bases between. CDR3 length: 14 amino acids. CDR1 and CDR2 from the germline V gene are SGHDT and YYEEEE. CDR3 region: CASSFRGFGYGYTF. For the CDR3, the DNA is TGTGCCAGCAGCTTCAGGGGTTTTGGCTATGGCTACACCTTC.

The rearrangement links TRBV11-2 to TRBJ1-1; D possibly corresponds to TRBD1 (6 bases). CDR1 and CDR2 from the germline V gene are SGHAT and FQNNGV. V lost 4 bases and J lost 9, with 18 bases in between. There are 14 residues in the CDR3. The CDR3 protein is CASSSNTGPVKAFF. CDR3 sequence (DNA): TGTGCCAGCAGCTCAAATACAGGGCCTGTAAAAGCTTTCTTT.

V and J are TRBV27 and TRBJ2-7; D gene unclear. CDR1 and CDR2 from the germline V gene are MNHEY and SMNVEV (reference sequence). CDR3 length: 15 amino acids. With 5 bases removed from V and 1 base from J, the gap between germline ends came to 15 bases. CDR3 sequence reads: CASSQTSTVSYEQYF. The DNA of the CDR3 is TGTGCCAGCAGTCAAACCAGCACGGTATCCTACGAGCAGTACTTC.

This clonotype was found a few times. The chain has TRBV5-4 and TRBJ2-7, with 11 bases identical to TRBD2. The length of the CDR3 is 16 residues. Germline CDR1 reads SGHNT; CDR2 reads YYREEE (reference sequence). The V gene end was trimmed by 4 bases and the J gene end by 4 bases; junction bases not matched to a gene: 10. CDR3 region: CASSIKRGLAEYEQYF. In DNA form, the CDR3 reads TGTGCCAGCAGCATTAAACGGGGACTAGCGGAGTACGAGCAGTACTTC.

The chain couples TRBV2 to TRBJ2-7; 10 bases agree with TRBD1. V was clipped by 6 bases and J by 4 bases; unmatched bases: 6. The CDR3 has 14 residues. Germline CDR1 SNHLY, CDR2 FYNNEI. The CDR3 region has the DNA TGTGCCAGCAGGCCGGGACAGGGGTGGTACGAGCAGTACTTC. It translates to CASRPGQGWYEQYF. Full variable domain (outside the CDR3, taken from reference TRBV2 and TRBJ2-7): EPEVTQTPSHQVTQMGQEVILRCVPISNHLYFYWYRQILGQKVEFLVSFYNNEISEKSEIFDDQFSVERPDGSNFTLKIRSTKLEDSAMYFCASRPGQGWYEQYFGPGTRLTVT.

The CDR3 region has the DNA TGTGCCATCAGTGAGCTGGGGGCCGGCACAGATACGCAGTATTTT. Its translation: CAISELGAGTDTQYF. The rearrangement links TRBV10-3 to TRBJ2-3, with D possibly matching TRBD1 (6 bases). Trimming removed 2 bases at V and 1 base at J, with 10 bases between. Germline CDR1 ENHRY, CDR2 SYGVKD. This CDR3 region has 15 residues.

Here the CDR3 reads CASSQSAYNEQFF. Here the CDR3 DNA reads TGTGCCAGCAGCCAGAGCGCCTACAATGAGCAGTTCTTC. The chain combines TRBV25-1 with TRBJ2-1; D remains unclear. This CDR3 is built from 13 residues. V lost 6 bases, J lost 2 bases, and 8 bases lay in between. Looked up from germline, CDR1 is MGHDK and CDR2 is SYGVNS.

This clonotype was observed a handful of times. The V call is TRBV7-2, the J call TRBJ1-5, with D uncertain. The length of the CDR3 is 10 residues. Trimming left V 9 bases short and J 7 bases short, with 7 bases between. Per germline, CDR1 SGHTA and CDR2 FQGNSA. CDR3 nucleotide sequence: TGTGCCAGTTTCCAACAGCCCCAGCATTTT. Protein: CASFQQPQHF. Using reference TRBV7-2 and TRBJ1-5 for the parts outside the CDR3, the full variable domain is GAGVSQSPSNKVTEKGKDVELRCDPISGHTALYWYRQSLGQGLEFLIYFQGNSAPDKSGLPSDRFSAERTGGSVSTLTIQRTQQEDSAVYLCASFQQPQHFGDGTRLSIL.

The V call is TRBV28, the J call TRBJ2-7; D remains ambiguous. This CDR3 is 12 amino acids long. Germline V gene lookup returns CDR1 MDHEN and CDR2 SYDVKM. Trimming cost V 1 base and J 6 bases, with 7 bases left between them. DNA of the CDR3: TGTGCCAGCAGTTTATTAAAGGCCGAGCAGTACTTC. It specifies CASSLLKAEQYF.

This clonotype was found a few times. V gene TRBV28 combines with J gene TRBJ2-1; 10 bases line up with TRBD2. This CDR3 has 15 amino acids. Trimming removed 7 bases from V and 8 bases from J; junction bases left unmatched: 11. Per germline, CDR1 MDHEN and CDR2 SYDVKM. This CDR3 is CASTVAAGGPYEQFF. CDR3 nucleotide sequence: TGTGCCAGCACCGTGGCAGCGGGAGGGCCGTATGAGCAGTTCTTC.

This chain connects TRBV20-1 to TRBJ1-4, with D possibly matching TRBD1 (5 bases). The CDR3 sequence is 13 residues long. CDR1 is DFQATT, CDR2 SNEGSKA, per germline (reference sequence). V was shortened by 5 bases and J by 4 bases, with 11 bases between the two germline ends. The CDR3 reads CSALGGINEKLFF. In nucleotides, the CDR3 is TGCAGTGCTCTTGGGGGGATTAATGAAAAACTGTTTTTT.

The chain joins TRBV4-1 to TRBJ2-3; TRBD2 matches 13 bases. The CDR3 spans 22 residues. Germline CDR1 MGHRA, CDR2 YSYEKL. V lost 3 bases, J lost 6 bases, and 24 bases stayed unmatched. CDR3 amino acids: CASSQQPPILGLAGSRGDTQYF. The CDR3 nucleotides read TGCGCCAGCAGCCAGCAACCTCCGATACTGGGACTAGCGGGGTCCCGGGGGGATACGCAGTATTTT.

The rearrangement links TRBV5-1 to TRBJ1-2; 7 nucleotides match TRBD1. V lost 7 bases and J lost 4; bases outside the gene matches: 22. CDR3 size: 18 residues. Germline V gene data show CDR1 as SGHRS and CDR2 as YFSETQ. The CDR3 bases are TGCGCCAGCGCCCTCTTTCCCTTGGAGGACAGGCCCTTCTATGGCTACACCTTC. Its translation: CASALFPLEDRPFYGYTF. Variable domain in full (rest from reference TRBV5-1 and TRBJ1-2): KAGVTQTPRYLIKTRGQQVTLSCSPISGHRSVSWYQQTPGQGLQFLFEYFSETQRNKGNFPGRFSGRQFSNSRSEMNVSTLELGDSALYLCASALFPLEDRPFYGYTFGSGTRLTVV.

This clonotype has at least ten counts. The J gene is TRBJ2-7, the V gene TRBV29-1; D ambiguous. Germline V gives CDR1 SQVTM, CDR2 ANQGSEA. Trimming stripped 7 bases from V and 6 bases from J, with 10 bases between. There are 10 residues in the CDR3. CDR3 protein: CSATLVEQYF. The CDR3 DNA reads as TGCAGCGCGACCTTAGTCGAGCAGTACTTC.

J is TRBJ1-2 and V is TRBV24-1; D ambiguous. CDR3 size: 16 residues. V shed 4 bases and J shed 3 bases, with 17 bases lying between them. The germline V gene has CDR1 KGHDR and CDR2 SFDVKD. CDR3 loop: CATSEWSKDVYYGYTF. The CDR3 nucleotides read TGTGCCACCAGTGAATGGAGCAAAGATGTATACTATGGCTACACCTTC.

The chain uses TRBV5-1 and TRBJ2-7; TRBD1 might be the D (6 bases). There are 16 residues in the CDR3. Germline assignment: CDR1 SGHRS and CDR2 YFSETQ. Trimming cost V 0 bases and J 1 base, with 14 bases left between them. The CDR3 DNA follows: TGCGCCAGCAGCTTGGATCCGGCAGGGGAATCCTACGAGCAGTACTTC. Encoded protein: CASSLDPAGESYEQYF.

The V gene is TRBV7-2, the J gene TRBJ2-7, with a weak D call TRBD2 (6 bases). V was clipped by 0 bases and J by 4 bases, with 10 bases between them. The CDR3 sequence is 14 residues long. From germline, CDR1 is SGHTA and CDR2 FQGNSA. CDR3 protein: CASSLATSGYEQYF. The CDR3 nucleotides read TGTGCCAGCAGCTTAGCGACTAGTGGGTACGAGCAGTACTTC.

The J gene is TRBJ2-7, the V gene TRBV5-1; D is perhaps TRBD2 (5 bases). V shed 0 bases and J shed 4 bases, with 20 bases lying between them. CDR1 and CDR2 (germline): SGHRS, YFSETQ. The CDR3 consists of 17 residues. The CDR3 sequence is CASSLGGLEGPSYEQYF. CDR3 sequence (DNA): TGCGCCAGCAGCTTGGGGGGATTAGAGGGCCCTTCTTACGAGCAGTACTTC.

This clonotype was recorded many times. The V and J genes are TRBV20-1 and TRBJ2-5; possibly TRBD1 or TRBD2 for D (5 bases each). The germline V gene has CDR1 DFQATT and CDR2 SNEGSKA (reference sequence). V lost 3 bases, J lost 5 bases, and 13 bases lay in between. This CDR3 spans 13 amino acids. CDR3 residues: CSASWGSGETQYF. In nucleotides, the CDR3 is TGCAGTGCTAGTTGGGGGTCCGGGGAGACCCAGTACTTC.

The V gene is TRBV5-5, the J gene TRBJ2-3; 7 bases are a match to TRBD1. The CDR3 contains 16 residues. V was pared by 2 bases and J by 0 bases, with 6 bases of the junction left unmatched. The germline V gene has CDR1 SGHKS and CDR2 YYEKEE (reference sequence). The CDR3 coding sequence is TGTGCCAGCAGCTTTTACAGGGGTTTCAGCACAGATACGCAGTATTTT. Amino acid sequence: CASSFYRGFSTDTQYF.

Of note for this clonotype: This may be a read error, as it is one base from a much larger clone. The chain couples TRBV25-1 to TRBJ2-3; TRBD2 agrees at 12 bases. CDR1 and CDR2 from the germline V gene are MGHDK and SYGVNS. This CDR3 is built from 16 residues. This CDR3 is CPSRKGLAGSTDTQYF. In nucleotides, the CDR3 is TGTCCCAGCAGGAAAGGACTAGCGGGGAGCACAGATACGCAGTATTTT.